A single sample is the source of the 23 T cell receptor beta chains below, sequenced in a study of T cells after yellow fever vaccination. TCRdb ran MiXCR on the 5' RACE reads and lists one entry per CDR3 protein. The repertoire has 200,000 to 300,000 distinct CDR3 sequences, roughly 4% of them found once; the top ten carry 15% to 20%. Source: PBMCs, taken 15 days after the yellow fever booster vaccination. The receptors were sampled from a man between 18 and 29 years old who received the YFV17D yellow fever vaccine.

The sample holds many counts of this clonotype. V usage is TRBV20-1 and J usage is TRBJ2-5; the match to TRBD2 covers 7 bases. The germline gives CDR1 DFQATT, CDR2 SNEGSKA (reference sequence). The CDR3 consists of 14 residues. V lost 1 base to trimming and J lost 5 bases; unmatched junction nucleotides: 7. Here the CDR3 DNA reads TGCAGTGCTAGAGCCTCTAGCGGAGCCGAGACCCAGTACTTC. It translates to CSARASSGAETQYF.

This clonotype was detected many times. The rearrangement joins TRBV5-6 to TRBJ1-4; no clear D gene. This CDR3 region has 14 residues. Trimming shortened V by 6 bases and J by 7 bases, and 16 bases separated the two germline ends. Germline V gene data show CDR1 as SGHDT and CDR2 as YYEEEE. The CDR3 nucleotides read TGTGCCAGCACGTATCGAGCCGGCGGTGAAAAACTGTTTTTT. It codes for CASTYRAGGEKLFF. The whole variable domain, remainder taken from reference TRBV5-6 and TRBJ1-4, is DAGVTQSPTHLIKTRGQQVTLRCSPKSGHDTVSWYQQALGQGPQFIFQYYEEEERQRGNFPDRFSGHQFPNYSSELNVNALLLGDSALYLCASTYRAGGEKLFFGSGTQLSVL.

Comments on this clonotype: A much larger clone lies one base from this, so it may be a read error. The chain employs TRBV5-1 and TRBJ1-2; 9 nucleotides match TRBD1. Germline V CDR1 and CDR2: SGHRS, YFSETQ. The CDR3 is 15 residues long. The V gene end was trimmed by 4 bases and the J gene end by 3 bases; junction bases not matched to a gene: 7. This CDR3 is CASSPVQGAYYGYTF. CDR3 coding DNA: TGCGCCAGCAGCCCTGTACAGGGGGCTTACTATGGCTACACCTTC.

In this sample, this clonotype turned up many times. The chain couples TRBV7-9 to TRBJ2-7; TRBD2 agrees at 14 bases. J was trimmed by 0 bases and V by 5 bases; bases with no gene match: 9. The CDR3 contains 18 residues. From germline, CDR1 is SEHNR and CDR2 FQNEAQ (reference sequence). In DNA, the CDR3 is TGTGCCAGCAGCCATAGGACTAGCGGGGGGCCGATCTCCTACGAGCAGTACGTC. This codes for CASSHRTSGGPISYEQYV.

This clonotype has ten or more counts. The rearrangement joins TRBV12-3 or TRBV12-4 to TRBJ1-1, with 7 positions matching TRBD1. CDR3 length equals 15 residues. V lost 6 bases to trimming and J lost 5 bases; unmatched junction nucleotides: 12. CDR3 coding DNA: TGTGCCAGCAGACCAACCACAGGGGCGCAAACTGAAGCTTTCTTT. Amino acids: CASRPTTGAQTEAFF.

This clonotype was found many times. The chain combines TRBV7-9 with TRBJ1-1, with 10 positions matching TRBD1. The trim removed 8 bases at V and 0 bases at J, leaving 9 bases unmatched. CDR3 length: 16 amino acids. CDR1 is SEHNR, CDR2 FQNEAQ, per germline (reference sequence). The DNA of the CDR3 is TGTGCCAGCCTCGGACAGGGGGTCGTTATGAACACTGAAGCTTTCTTT. This translates into CASLGQGVVMNTEAFF.

This clonotype has at least ten counts. Here the CDR3 reads CASSLTPSGEQFF. Here the CDR3 DNA reads TGTGCCAGCAGCTTAACCCCCTCGGGTGAGCAGTTCTTC. The V gene is TRBV7-2, the J gene TRBJ2-1; D is unclear. This CDR3 region has 13 residues. CDR1 and CDR2 (germline): SGHTA, FQGNSA. V was trimmed by 2 bases and J by 9 bases, leaving 11 bases between them.

This chain connects TRBV6-4 to TRBJ2-3, with 12 bases aligning to TRBD2. This CDR3 region has 15 residues. J was trimmed by 4 bases and V by 5 bases; bases with no gene match: 4. In germline, CDR1 is MRHNA, CDR2 SNTAGT. CDR3 loop: CASSSGLAGSDTQYF. CDR3 coding DNA: TGTGCCAGCAGTTCAGGACTAGCGGGGTCAGATACGCAGTATTTT.

This clonotype came up many times. The chain is built from TRBV27 and TRBJ2-7; 7 positions match TRBD1. Trimming removed 2 bases from V and 3 bases from J; junction bases left unmatched: 7. This CDR3 contains 15 residues. Germline V gene lookup returns CDR1 MNHEY and CDR2 SMNVEV (reference sequence). The CDR3 sequence: CASSLTGTADYEQYF. The CDR3 coding sequence is TGTGCCAGCAGTTTAACCGGGACAGCCGACTACGAGCAGTACTTC.

This clonotype was seen many times. The V gene is TRBV19, the J gene TRBJ1-2, with D uncertain. The CDR3 length is 13 residues. CDR1 is LNHDA, CDR2 SQIVND, per germline (reference sequence). Trimming took off 7 bases at V and 2 bases at J, with 11 bases between the two ends. The CDR3 region is CASTPDGNYGYTF. CDR3 DNA: TGTGCCAGTACCCCTGACGGGAACTATGGCTACACCTTC.

J is TRBJ2-3 and V is TRBV7-2, with 8 bases fitting TRBD2. J gave up 5 bases and V 6 bases, and 10 bases lay outside the gene matches. Germline CDR1 and CDR2: SGHTA and FQGNSA. The CDR3 is 15 amino acids. The CDR3 region has the DNA TGTGCCAGCAGAGGAACGGGGGGGGCCATAGATACGCAGTATTTT. Its protein product is CASRGTGGAIDTQYF.

This clonotype has a count of ten or more. The chain is built from TRBV4-3 and TRBJ2-2, with 7 bases aligning to TRBD1. With 4 bases clipped from V and 6 bases from J, the junction kept 11 bases outside the gene matches. Germline V gene lookup returns CDR1 LGHNA and CDR2 YSLEER. The CDR3 consists of 16 residues. CDR3 coding DNA: TGCGCCAGCAGCCCCTACGAGACAGGGCTGCCCGGGGAGCTGTTTTTT. Protein product: CASSPYETGLPGELFF.

This clonotype appeared many times. The genes are TRBV20-1 and TRBJ2-7; D is unresolved. CDR1 is DFQATT, CDR2 SNEGSKA, per germline (reference sequence). CDR3 length: 13 amino acids. The V and J ends lost 0 bases and 2 bases respectively, with 8 bases between them. CDR3 bases: TGCAGTGCTAGAGATCGGGCAACCTACGAGCAGTACTTC. Protein: CSARDRATYEQYF.

This clonotype was picked up a small number of times. This chain links TRBV2 with TRBJ1-2; TRBD1 agrees at 8 bases. Germline CDR1 is SNHLY and CDR2 is FYNNEI. This CDR3 comprises 17 residues. The trim removed 10 bases at V and 6 bases at J, leaving 22 bases unmatched. The CDR3 DNA sequence: TGTGCCATTTCTTTGGTTGGACAGGGTTTTTCTTTGGATGGCTACACCTTC. Its protein product is CAISLVGQGFSLDGYTF.

In its sample, this clonotype was seen many times. The chain carries TRBV20-1 and TRBJ2-2; D not certain. Germline lookup yields CDR1 DFQATT and CDR2 SNEGSKA (reference sequence). This CDR3 region has 11 residues. The V gene lost 3 bases and the J gene lost 5 bases, with 4 bases spanning the gap. The CDR3 loop is CSASHTGELFF. As DNA, the CDR3 is TGCAGTGCTAGCCATACCGGGGAGCTGTTTTTT.

In its sample, this clonotype was seen a few times. The CDR3 sequence is CASSVARATDTQYF. In DNA, the CDR3 is TGTGCCAGCAGCGTAGCCAGGGCCACAGATACGCAGTATTTT. The chain is built from TRBV9 and TRBJ2-3, with a possible D match to TRBD1 (5 bases). CDR1 is SGDLS, CDR2 YYNGEE, per germline. Trimming pared 0 bases from V and 2 bases from J, leaving 7 bases between. The CDR3 runs to 14 residues.

This clonotype came up many times. The chain carries TRBV2 and TRBJ1-1; D may be TRBD1 (5 bases). CDR3 length equals 14 residues. The germline V and J ends were trimmed by 2 bases and 4 bases, with 11 bases remaining between them. Germline lookup yields CDR1 SNHLY and CDR2 FYNNEI. CDR3 bases: TGTGCCAGCAGTGAACAGGGCCCCAGCACTGAAGCTTTCTTT. It yields the protein CASSEQGPSTEAFF.

This clonotype came up many times. The chain links TRBV11-2 to TRBJ2-1, with D tentatively TRBD2 (5 bases). The germline CDR1 and CDR2 sequences are SGHAT and FQNNGV. Deletions cut 6 bases from V and 5 bases from J, with 20 bases between. This CDR3 region has 16 residues. The DNA for the CDR3 is TGTGCCAGCAGTGGGGAGCAACTATTGGCCAACAATGAGCAGTTCTTC. Its protein product is CASSGEQLLANNEQFF.

This clonotype was seen just once. This rearrangement joins TRBV5-6 to TRBJ2-7, with D perhaps TRBD1 (6 bases). CDR3 length: 15 residues. V lost 7 bases and J lost 2, with 19 bases in between. Germline V gives CDR1 SGHDT, CDR2 YYEEEE. CDR3 loop: CASQRYRTVAYEQYV. As DNA, the CDR3 is TGTGCCAGCCAGCGATACCGGACAGTCGCCTACGAGCAGTACGTC.

The CDR3 loop is CASSSNPAGSFTEAFF. Written as DNA, the CDR3 is TGCGCCAGCAGCTCCAACCCCGCCGGGTCGTTTACTGAAGCTTTCTTT. V usage is TRBV5-1 and J usage is TRBJ1-1; no clear D. The CDR3 covers 16 residues. CDR1 and CDR2 (germline): SGHRS, YFSETQ. Trimming took off 3 bases at V and 5 bases at J, with 20 bases between the two ends.

This clonotype was seen ten or more times. The rearrangement joins TRBV7-6 to TRBJ1-6; unclear D gene. Trimming took 2 bases from V and 10 from J, leaving 9 bases between them. Germline V gives CDR1 SGHVS, CDR2 FNYEAQ. This CDR3 comprises 13 residues. CDR3 protein: CASSLWSGSPLHF. CDR3 sequence (DNA): TGTGCCAGCAGCTTATGGAGCGGGTCACCCCTCCACTTT.

This clonotype was recorded many times. J is TRBJ2-5 and V is TRBV28; D perhaps matches TRBD2 (5 bases). CDR1 MDHEN and CDR2 SYDVKM come from the germline V gene. This CDR3 has 17 amino acids. V gave up 3 bases and J gave up 4 bases, with 21 bases separating them. The CDR3 is CASSFEKGTSRGETQYF. The DNA of the CDR3 is TGTGCCAGCAGTTTCGAAAAAGGAACCTCTCGGGGAGAGACCCAGTACTTC.

There are many counts of this clonotype. The chain recombines TRBV27 with TRBJ2-7; 8 bases fit TRBD2. The CDR3 sequence is 14 residues long. Germline-derived CDR1 and CDR2 are MNHEY and SMNVEV (reference sequence). Germline trimming cut 6 bases from V and 2 bases from J; bases unmatched to any gene: 6. As DNA, the CDR3 is TGTGCCAGCAGGATTTCAGCGGGGGCCTACGAGCAGTACTTC. This sequence encodes CASRISAGAYEQYF.